This paragraph reports one T cell receptor beta chain. The antigen is unknown. Clones were sequenced by immunoSEQ multiplex PCR, and TCRdb holds only the in-frame ones, with some missing. Of roughly 180,000 clones listed, roughly 90% are singletons. These data are taken from a study of T cell responses to AZD1222 COVID-19 vaccine. General study points: Donors skewed white British and female; clonal diversity was possibly underestimated. Close to half of all spike-specific TCRs reportedly target regions of the variants that are unmutated.

The TCR sequence derives from an adult who received the AZD1222 COVID-19 vaccine. Source: peripheral blood, taken 28 days after the second AZD1222 dose.

In nucleotides, the CDR3 is TGTGCCACAAAACCCGGGACTAGCGGGAGTGAGACCCAGTACTTC. It yields the protein CATKPGTSGSETQYF. The rearrangement uses TRBV3-1 (or the pseudogene TRBV3-2) and TRBJ2-5; 14 positions agree with TRBD2. The CDR3 is 15 residues long. The germline V gene encodes CDR1 LGHDT and CDR2 YNNKEL (reference sequence). The V and J ends lost 10 bases and 5 bases, in that order; junction bases with no gene match: 9.